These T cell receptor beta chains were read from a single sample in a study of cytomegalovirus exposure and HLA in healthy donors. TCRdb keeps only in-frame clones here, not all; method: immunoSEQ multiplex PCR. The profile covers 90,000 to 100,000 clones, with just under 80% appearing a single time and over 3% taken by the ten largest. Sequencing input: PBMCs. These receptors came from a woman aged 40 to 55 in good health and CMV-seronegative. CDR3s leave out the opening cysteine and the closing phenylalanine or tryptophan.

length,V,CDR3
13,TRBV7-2,ASSAKDRGNQPQH
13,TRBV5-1,ASSLKVASDYGYT
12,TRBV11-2,AVGIGRLNSPLH
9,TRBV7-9,ASSLTDTQY
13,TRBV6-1,ASRLTSGSFPEQF
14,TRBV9,ASSAGTGASNQPQH
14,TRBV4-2,ASSQASGGSGNTIY
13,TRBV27,ASKQGGGSGNTIY
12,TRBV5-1,ASSLETSGPLRY
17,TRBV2,ASRLTGTSGEGGYNEQF
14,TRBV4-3,ASSPERTGQSEKLF
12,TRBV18,ASSPPNSQETQY
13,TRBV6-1,ASIRQGASNQPQH
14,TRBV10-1,ASSASGATNSYEQY
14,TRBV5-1,ASSFGLAGGTYEQY
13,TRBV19,ASSMQGGNTGELF
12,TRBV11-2,ASSLVAGVNEQF
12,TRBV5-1,ASSPGQYNTEAF
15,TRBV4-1,ASSQAGQLPNTGELF
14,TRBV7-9,ASSLAVGFAGNTIY
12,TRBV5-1,ASSLTGPNQPQH
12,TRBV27,AKNRDRATTEAF
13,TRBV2,ASSEAGTGREKLF
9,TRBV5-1,ASSSTAEAF
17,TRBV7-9,ASSLASWRPRPGTGELF
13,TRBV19,ASSSGGARSGEQY
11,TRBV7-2,ASSLTISYEQY